This TCR beta chain was retrieved from a study of Ad26.COV2.S vaccination and SARS-CoV-2 variants. As for treatment: roughly 18 received Ad26.COV2.S at low or high dose, single or two shots; a few received placebo; per-sample allocation not given. Sampling occurred on day 63 after the first vaccine or placebo injection. Germline values: CDR1 KGHSH, CDR2 LQKENI. CDR3 length equals 16 residues. V was clipped by 2 bases and J by 0 bases, with 10 bases between them. The assay was immunoSEQ multiplex PCR, and TCRdb's table has in-frame clones only and misses some. In the table there are about 420,000 clones, 70% to 90% of which are singletons.

The chain carries TRBV18 and TRBJ1-4; D is perhaps TRBD1 (6 bases). Material: peripheral blood, obtained in a trial of Ad26.COV2.S vaccine versus placebo. This sequence was found in a person between 18 and 59 years old who received the Ad26.COV2.S COVID-19 vaccine or a placebo. CDR3 region: CASSPSNRATNEKLFF. The CDR3 coding sequence is TGTGCCAGCTCACCATCGAACAGGGCAACTAATGAAAAACTGTTTTTT. The full variable domain, rest sourced from reference TRBV18 and TRBJ1-4, is NAGVMQNPRHLVRRRGQEARLRCSPMKGHSHVYWYRQLPEEGLKFMVYLQKENIIDESGMPKERFSAEFPKEGPSILRIQQVVRGDSAAYFCASSPSNRATNEKLFFGSGTQLSVL.